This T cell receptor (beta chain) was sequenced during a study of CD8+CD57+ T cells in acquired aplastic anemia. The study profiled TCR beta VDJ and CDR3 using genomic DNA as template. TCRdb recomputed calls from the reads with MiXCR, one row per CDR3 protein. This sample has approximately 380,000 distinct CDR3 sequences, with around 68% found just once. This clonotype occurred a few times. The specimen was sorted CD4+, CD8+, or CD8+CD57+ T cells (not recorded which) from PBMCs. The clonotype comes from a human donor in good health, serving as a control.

The CDR3 bases are TGTGCCAGCAGCTTAGCGGCAGGAGATACGCAGTATTTT. Protein product: CASSLAAGDTQYF. The chain combines TRBV7-8 with TRBJ2-3, with D uncertain. Germline assignment: CDR1 SGHVS and CDR2 FQNEAQ. Trimming took 0 bases from V and 5 from J, leaving 6 bases between them. This CDR3 has 13 residues.